Below, one TCR beta chain is given with its context. The PCR contained 60 Vbeta and 13 Jbeta primers. Using immunoSEQ multiplex PCR, the repertoire was profiled, and TCRdb retains in-frame clones only, with some absent. Here the sample spans some 180,000 clones, around 73% being singletons. This sample is part of a study of cytomegalovirus exposure and HLA in healthy donors. V was shortened by 4 bases and J by 5 bases, with 18 bases between the two germline ends. This CDR3 region has 15 residues. Per germline, CDR1 SGDLS and CDR2 YYNGEE. This chain links TRBV9 with TRBJ1-2, with D perhaps matching TRBD1 (6 bases). This receptor was taken from a woman aged 18-29 years in good health and CMV-seropositive. The sequenced material came from PBMCs. As DNA, the CDR3 is TGTGCCAGCAGCCCAGTAGCCCAGGGGCCTTATGGCTACACCTTC. Protein: CASSPVAQGPYGYTF.